The 27 T cell receptor beta chains presented below share a single source sample, sequenced in a study of immune evolution from preneoplasia to lung adenocarcinoma. Profiling relied on immunoSEQ multiplex PCR, and the TCRdb table lists in-frame clones only, not all of them. Here the sample spans 2,500 to 3,500 clones, under 90% being singletons. Sequencing used FFPE adjacent normal lung tissue. These receptors came from a person between 60 and 79 years old with lung adenocarcinoma.

The table lists this clone with a few counts. This sequence joins TRBV30 and TRBJ2-7, with D possibly being TRBD1 (5 bases). The CDR3 spans 12 residues. Germline assignment: CDR1 GTSNPN and CDR2 SVGIG (reference sequence). V was cut by 5 bases and J by 6 bases, with 14 bases left in between. DNA for the CDR3: TGTGCCTGGGGGCCAGGGATCGGCGAGCAGTACTTC. This codes for CAWGPGIGEQYF.

The chain recombines TRBV7-3 with TRBJ2-7, with 10 bases lining up with TRBD1. This CDR3 is built from 13 residues. The J segment lost 6 bases and the V segment lost 6 bases, leaving 5 bases of the junction unmatched. Germline V gene sequence: CDR1 SGHTA, CDR2 FQGTGA. The CDR3 DNA sequence: TGTGCCAGCAGTCGGGACAGGGGTAGCGAGCAGTACTTC. Translating it yields CASSRDRGSEQYF.

V and J are TRBV10-3 and TRBJ1-2; 7 nucleotides match TRBD1. CDR1 and CDR2 (germline): ENHRY, SYGVKD. Germline trimming cut 6 bases from V and 0 bases from J; bases unmatched to any gene: 4. The CDR3 covers 14 residues. The CDR3 sequence is CAIRDRYSNYGYTF. CDR3 DNA: TGTGCCATCAGGGACAGGTATTCTAACTATGGCTACACCTTC.

The rearrangement joins TRBV4-2 to TRBJ2-3, with 7 bases lining up with TRBD2. V lost 4 bases and J lost 3; bases outside the gene matches: 13. This CDR3 is built from 17 residues. Germline V gene lookup returns CDR1 LGHNA and CDR2 YNFKEQ. The CDR3 nucleotides are TGTGCCAGCAGCCCCCTCGTTGGCGGGGGTTCGACAGATACGCAGTATTTT. Its protein is CASSPLVGGGSTDTQYF.

This chain connects TRBV12-2 to TRBJ2-1; TRBD1, as called in the table, went unchecked against the DNA. TRBV12-2 is a listed pseudogene. This CDR3 region has 15 residues. The DNA of the CDR3 is TGTGCAAGTCGCTTCCGGGACAGGGCCTACAATGAGCAGTTCTTC. Protein product: CASRFRDRAYNEQFF.

The gene calls are TRBV7-3 and TRBJ1-1; a weak D match, TRBD1 (5 bases). V was trimmed by 2 bases and J by 1 base, leaving 8 bases between them. CDR1 and CDR2 (germline): SGHTA, FQGTGA. This CDR3 has 14 amino acids. The CDR3, as DNA: TGTGCCAGCAGCTTATTGGGGGGGAACACTGAAGCTTTCTTT. Translation gives CASSLLGGNTEAFF.

J is TRBJ2-7 and V is TRBV7-2; D is uncertain. V dropped 5 bases and J dropped 6 bases, with 8 bases sitting between them. The CDR3 totals 11 residues. Germline assignment: CDR1 SGHTA and CDR2 FQGNSA. This chain's CDR3 is CASSLFGEQYF. The CDR3 DNA sequence: TGTGCCAGCAGCCTATTCGGCGAGCAGTACTTC.

This chain uses TRBV6-5 with TRBJ2-2, with 8 bases identical to TRBD2. J lost 4 bases, V lost 2 bases, and 3 bases had no gene match. This CDR3 is built from 15 residues. CDR1 MNHEY and CDR2 SVGAGI come from the germline V gene. The CDR3 DNA reads TGTGCCAGCAGTTACGGGCTAGCGGGCACCGGGGAGCTGTTTTTT. Translating gives CASSYGLAGTGELFF.

The V call is TRBV7-9, the J call TRBJ1-2, with D unresolved. Trimming cost V 0 bases and J 6 bases, with 8 bases left between them. Germline V gene data show CDR1 as SEHNR and CDR2 as FQNEAQ (reference sequence). This CDR3 has 13 residues. CDR3 in amino acids: CASSLATGNGYTF. The CDR3 nucleotides are TGTGCCAGCAGCTTAGCAACGGGTAATGGCTACACCTTC.

The V and J genes are TRBV5-1 and TRBJ2-1; D is perhaps TRBD2 (6 bases). The CDR3 consists of 16 residues. Trimming cost V 4 bases and J 0 bases, with 14 bases left between them. Germline CDR1 is SGHRS and CDR2 is YFSETQ. The CDR3 DNA reads as TGCGCCAGCAGCCCCGCCCCCGGGAGCTCCTACAATGAGCAGTTCTTC. It codes for CASSPAPGSSYNEQFF.

This clone has just one count. This sequence joins TRBV9 and TRBJ2-3, with 14 nucleotides matching TRBD2. The germline gives CDR1 SGDLS, CDR2 YYNGEE. CDR3 length: 17 amino acids. Losses at the gene ends were 4 bases for V and 5 bases for J; bases not matched to a gene: 9. This CDR3 reads CASSSGTSGGFRDTQYF. The CDR3 nucleotides read TGTGCCAGCAGCTCCGGGACTAGCGGGGGTTTTAGAGATACGCAGTATTTT.

The sample holds a few counts of this clone. V gene TRBV2 combines with J gene TRBJ1-4; D ambiguous. The CDR3 runs to 16 residues. Looked up from germline, CDR1 is SNHLY and CDR2 is FYNNEI. Trimming took 7 bases from V and 8 from J, leaving 23 bases between them. The CDR3 reads CASKAFGLQLGEKLFF. CDR3 coding DNA: TGTGCCAGCAAAGCATTCGGACTACAACTAGGGGAAAAACTGTTTTTT. Full variable domain (outside the CDR3, taken from reference TRBV2 and TRBJ1-4): EPEVTQTPSHQVTQMGQEVILRCVPISNHLYFYWYRQILGQKVEFLVSFYNNEISEKSEIFDDQFSVERPDGSNFTLKIRSTKLEDSAMYFCASKAFGLQLGEKLFFGSGTQLSVL.

The chain links TRBV6-1 to TRBJ2-2, with 11 positions matching TRBD1. Germline CDR1 MNHNS, CDR2 SASEGT. J was trimmed by 4 bases and V by 6 bases; bases with no gene match: 1. This CDR3 has 14 amino acids. The CDR3 coding sequence is TGTGCCAGCAGGGGGACAGGGGGCACCGGGGAGCTGTTTTTT. As protein: CASRGTGGTGELFF.

This clone was recorded only once. This chain joins TRBV5-1 and TRBJ2-3; no firm D call. V dropped 0 bases and J dropped 0 bases, with 11 bases sitting between them. The CDR3 length is 16 residues. Germline lookup yields CDR1 SGHRS and CDR2 YFSETQ. The CDR3: CASSLAYVVSTDTQYF. The CDR3, as DNA: TGCGCCAGCAGCTTGGCCTACGTAGTTAGCACAGATACGCAGTATTTT. Full variable domain (remainder filled in from reference TRBV5-1 and TRBJ2-3): KAGVTQTPRYLIKTRGQQVTLSCSPISGHRSVSWYQQTPGQGLQFLFEYFSETQRNKGNFPGRFSGRQFSNSRSEMNVSTLELGDSALYLCASSLAYVVSTDTQYFGPGTRLTVL.

This chain connects TRBV7-2 to TRBJ1-1; D is possibly TRBD1 (5 bases). The CDR3 totals 13 residues. Trimming removed 5 bases from V and 2 bases from J, with 9 bases in between. Germline values: CDR1 SGHTA, CDR2 FQGNSA. In nucleotides, the CDR3 is TGTGCCAGCAGCCTGAGGGGAAACACTGAAGCTTTCTTT. Translation: CASSLRGNTEAFF.

The rearrangement uses TRBV7-8 and TRBJ2-1; D not certain. The CDR3 contains 12 residues. Trimming pared 2 bases from V and 5 bases from J, leaving 4 bases between. Per the germline V gene, CDR1 is SGHVS and CDR2 is FQNEAQ. The CDR3, as DNA: TGTGCCAGCAGCTTATATAACAATGAGCAGTTCTTC. This codes for CASSLYNNEQFF.

This clone was observed a few times. The chain couples TRBV7-2 to TRBJ1-1; TRBD1 aligns across 8 bases. Germline lookup yields CDR1 SGHTA and CDR2 FQGNSA. CDR3 size: 17 residues. The V and J ends lost 3 bases and 0 bases, in that order; junction bases with no gene match: 9. The CDR3 reads CASSFGTGGDLNTEAFF. The CDR3 DNA follows: TGTGCCAGCAGCTTTGGGACAGGCGGGGATCTGAACACTGAAGCTTTCTTT.

The gene calls are TRBV7-3 and TRBJ2-2; D is uncertain. With 4 bases removed from V and 2 bases from J, the gap between germline ends came to 2 bases. CDR1 and CDR2 from the germline V gene are SGHTA and FQGTGA. CDR3 size: 12 residues. The CDR3 DNA reads TGTGCCAGCAGCTCCAACACCGGGGAGCTGTTTTTT. This translates into CASSSNTGELFF.

The chain carries TRBV6-1 and TRBJ1-3; no clear D. The CDR3 is made up of 16 amino acids. Germline loops: CDR1 MNHNS, CDR2 SASEGT. Trimming removed 0 bases at V and 0 bases at J, with 9 bases between. The CDR3, as DNA: TGTGCCAGCAGTGAAGCGGTAGCTTCCTCTGGAAACACCATATATTTT. Its translation is CASSEAVASSGNTIYF.

This clone was detected only a few times. The chain employs TRBV11-3 and TRBJ1-2; 9 bases fit TRBD1. With V trimmed by 4 bases and J by 8 bases, 2 bases remained unmatched. This CDR3 comprises 12 residues. Germline V gene data show CDR1 as SGHNT and CDR2 as YENEEA. CDR3: CASSYRGQGYTF. For the CDR3, the DNA is TGTGCCAGCAGCTACAGGGGGCAGGGCTACACCTTC.

This chain uses TRBV2 with TRBJ2-5, with 12 bases lining up with TRBD2. The CDR3 totals 15 residues. J lost 5 bases, V lost 3 bases, and 4 bases had no gene match. Germline V CDR1 and CDR2: SNHLY, FYNNEI. DNA for the CDR3: TGTGCCAGCAGTGACCTAGCGGGGGGGCCGGAGACCCAGTACTTC. Translating it yields CASSDLAGGPETQYF.

The J gene is TRBJ2-3, the V gene TRBV18; 12 bases align to TRBD2. The CDR3 extends over 20 amino acids. With V trimmed by 3 bases and J by 0 bases, 13 bases remained unmatched. Germline V lookup: CDR1 KGHSH, CDR2 LQKENI. CDR3 coding DNA: TGTGCCAGCTCACCCGCAGCGACTAGCGGGGGCCCTCCTAGCACAGATACGCAGTATTTT. The encoded protein is CASSPAATSGGPPSTDTQYF.

The chain employs TRBV29-1 and TRBJ1-3; D is unclear. Germline assignment: CDR1 SQVTM and CDR2 ANQGSEA. Trimming took off 0 bases at V and 4 bases at J, with 10 bases between the two ends. The CDR3 spans 14 residues. CDR3 nucleotides: TGCAGCGTTGAAGATTCTACCGCAGGAAACACCATATATTTT. It yields the protein CSVEDSTAGNTIYF. Based on the CDR3 plus reference TRBV29-1 and TRBJ1-3, the full variable domain is SAVISQKPSRDICQRGTSLTIQCQVDSQVTMMFWYRQQPGQSLTLIATANQGSEATYESGFVIDKFPISRPNLTFSTLTVSNMSPEDSSIYLCSVEDSTAGNTIYFGEGSWLTVV.

The V gene is TRBV7-3, the J gene TRBJ2-3; the D gene is possibly TRBD1 (6 bases). Germline V lookup: CDR1 SGHTA, CDR2 FQGTGA. The CDR3 is 13 amino acids. Deletions cut 4 bases from V and 4 bases from J, with 9 bases between. The CDR3 region has the DNA TGTGCCAGCAGCTCAGGGGCACCAGATACGCAGTATTTT. Protein sequence: CASSSGAPDTQYF.

This chain uses TRBV7-2 with TRBJ2-3; TRBD2 is a possible D gene (6 bases). Per the germline V gene, CDR1 is SGHTA and CDR2 is FQGNSA. This CDR3 comprises 15 residues. The V end was cut by 2 bases, the J end by 8 bases, with 17 bases between. The CDR3 sequence is CASSLSAGLRSTQYF. The CDR3 nucleotides read TGTGCCAGCAGCTTATCGGCGGGGCTACGGTCTACGCAGTATTTT.

V and J are TRBV10-3 and TRBJ2-2, with D possibly TRBD2 on 6 matching bases. Germline lookup yields CDR1 ENHRY and CDR2 SYGVKD. The ends were cut back, 8 bases at V and 4 bases at J, with 17 bases in the middle. CDR3 length equals 15 residues. Here the CDR3 reads CAIRDWGTGTGELFF. CDR3 bases: TGTGCCATCCGGGACTGGGGCACGGGCACCGGGGAGCTGTTTTTT.

This clone has a handful of counts. V usage is TRBV19 and J usage is TRBJ1-1; 9 bases are a match to TRBD1. Trimming at V came to 5 bases and at J to 5 bases, leaving 6 bases not matched to a gene. The CDR3 is 14 amino acids. The germline V gene encodes CDR1 LNHDA and CDR2 SQIVND (reference sequence). CDR3 sequence: CASSVTGGRTEAFF. Written as DNA, the CDR3 is TGTGCCAGTAGTGTAACAGGGGGCAGGACTGAAGCTTTCTTT.